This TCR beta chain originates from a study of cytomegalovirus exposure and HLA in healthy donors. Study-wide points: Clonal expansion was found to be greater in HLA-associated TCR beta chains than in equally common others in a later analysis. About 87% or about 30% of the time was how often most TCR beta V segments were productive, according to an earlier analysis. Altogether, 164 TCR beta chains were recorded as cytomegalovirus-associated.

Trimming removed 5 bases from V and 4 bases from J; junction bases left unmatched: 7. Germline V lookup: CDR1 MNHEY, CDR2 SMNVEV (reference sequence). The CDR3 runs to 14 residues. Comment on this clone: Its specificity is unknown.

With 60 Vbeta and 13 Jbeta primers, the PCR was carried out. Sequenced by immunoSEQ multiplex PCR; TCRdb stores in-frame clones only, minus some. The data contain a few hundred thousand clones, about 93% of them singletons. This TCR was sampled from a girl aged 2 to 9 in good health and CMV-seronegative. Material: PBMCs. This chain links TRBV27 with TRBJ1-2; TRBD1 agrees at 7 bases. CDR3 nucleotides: TGTGCCAGCAGTCCATCGACAGGGTCCTATGGCTACACCTTC. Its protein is CASSPSTGSYGYTF.